This T cell receptor beta chain was documented in a study of shared clonotypes between healthy human individuals. On this clone itself: Its antigen remains unknown.

V was clipped by 7 bases and J by 1 base, with 13 bases between them. Germline CDR1 and CDR2: SNHLY and FYNNEI. The CDR3 length is 15 residues. TCRdb's table, derived via immunoSEQ multiplex PCR, lists solely in-frame clones and lacks some. The sample has over a million clones; around 82% are singletons. Study-wide results and limits: A handful of donors showed sharing of about 4.7% of naive CD4 clonotypes. Clonotypes shared by all four sorted-subset donors had higher generation probabilities than non-shared clonotypes.

This sequence originates from a man between 18 and 29 years old in good health. Some clones in this sample may be carry-over from other donors' samples. V is TRBV2 and J is TRBJ2-2; unclear D gene. The sample comprised memory CD4+ T cells from PBMCs. Subset given: CD45RA-negative fraction. Here the CDR3 reads CASIRGSLNTGELFF. DNA of the CDR3: TGTGCCAGCATACGTGGGTCCTTGAACACCGGGGAGCTGTTTTTT.